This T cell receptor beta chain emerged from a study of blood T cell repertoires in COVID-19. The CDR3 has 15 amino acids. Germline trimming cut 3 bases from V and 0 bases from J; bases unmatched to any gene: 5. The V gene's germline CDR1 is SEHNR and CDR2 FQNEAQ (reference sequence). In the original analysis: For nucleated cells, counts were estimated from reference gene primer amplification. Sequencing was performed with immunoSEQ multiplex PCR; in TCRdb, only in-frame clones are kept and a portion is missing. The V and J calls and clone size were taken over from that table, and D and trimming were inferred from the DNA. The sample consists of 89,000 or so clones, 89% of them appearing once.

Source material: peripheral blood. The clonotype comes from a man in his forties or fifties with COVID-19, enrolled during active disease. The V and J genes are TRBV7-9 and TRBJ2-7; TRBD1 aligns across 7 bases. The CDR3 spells CASSFGTVHSYEQYF. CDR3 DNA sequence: TGTGCCAGCAGCTTCGGGACAGTCCACTCCTACGAGCAGTACTTC.